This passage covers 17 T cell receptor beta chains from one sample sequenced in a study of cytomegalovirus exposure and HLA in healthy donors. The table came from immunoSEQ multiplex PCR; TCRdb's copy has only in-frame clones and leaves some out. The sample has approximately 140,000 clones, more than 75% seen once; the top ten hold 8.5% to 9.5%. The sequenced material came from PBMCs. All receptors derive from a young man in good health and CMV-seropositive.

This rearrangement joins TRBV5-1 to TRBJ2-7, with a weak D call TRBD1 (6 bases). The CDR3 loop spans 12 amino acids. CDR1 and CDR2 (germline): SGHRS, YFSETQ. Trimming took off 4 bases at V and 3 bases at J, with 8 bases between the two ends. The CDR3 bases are TGCGCCAGCAGCCCGGACAGCTACGAGCAGTACTTC. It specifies CASSPDSYEQYF.

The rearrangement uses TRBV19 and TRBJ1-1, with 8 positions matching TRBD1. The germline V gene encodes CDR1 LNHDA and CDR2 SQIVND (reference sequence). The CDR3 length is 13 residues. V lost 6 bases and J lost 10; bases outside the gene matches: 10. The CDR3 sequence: CASSLGTDRGAFF. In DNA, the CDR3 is TGTGCCAGTAGCCTGGGGACAGACAGGGGAGCTTTCTTT.

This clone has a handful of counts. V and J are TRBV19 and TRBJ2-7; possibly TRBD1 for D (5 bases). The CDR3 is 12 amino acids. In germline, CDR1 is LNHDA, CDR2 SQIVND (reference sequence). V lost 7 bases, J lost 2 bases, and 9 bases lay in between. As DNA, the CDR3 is TGTGCCAGTATTGGGGCAGCCTACGAGCAGTACTTC. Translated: CASIGAAYEQYF.

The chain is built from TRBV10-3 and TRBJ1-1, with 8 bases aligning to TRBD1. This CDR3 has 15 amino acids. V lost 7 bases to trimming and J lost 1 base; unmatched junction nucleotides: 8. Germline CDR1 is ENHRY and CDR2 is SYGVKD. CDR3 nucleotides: TGTGCCATCAAACCGACACAGGGGGGGAACACTGAAGCTTTCTTT. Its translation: CAIKPTQGGNTEAFF.

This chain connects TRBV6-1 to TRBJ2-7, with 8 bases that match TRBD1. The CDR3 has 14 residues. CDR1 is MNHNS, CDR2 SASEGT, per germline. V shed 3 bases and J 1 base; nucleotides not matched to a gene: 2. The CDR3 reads CASSETGESYEQYF. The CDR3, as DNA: TGTGCCAGCAGTGAGACAGGGGAATCCTACGAGCAGTACTTC.

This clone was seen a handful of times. The CDR3 is CASSEREGTDTQYF. Written as DNA, the CDR3 is TGTGCCAGCAGTGAACGGGAGGGAACAGATACGCAGTATTTT. The V gene is TRBV6-1, the J gene TRBJ2-3; TRBD2 matches at 8 bases. CDR1 and CDR2 (germline): MNHNS, SASEGT. The CDR3 is 14 amino acids. J was trimmed by 3 bases and V by 2 bases; bases with no gene match: 1.

CDR3 in DNA: TGTGCCAGCAGCGTAGGAGTTCGCGGGGCCAGTGAAGCTTTCTTT. Its translation: CASSVGVRGASEAFF. The chain combines TRBV9 with TRBJ1-1, with D maybe TRBD1 (5 bases). Per germline, CDR1 SGDLS and CDR2 YYNGEE. This CDR3 region has 15 residues. V lost 0 bases and J 7 bases, leaving 16 bases between the germline ends. Full variable domain (rest looked up from reference TRBV9 and TRBJ1-1): DSGVTQTPKHLITATGQRVTLRCSPRSGDLSVYWYQQSLDQGLQFLIQYYNGEERAKGNILERFSAQQFPDLHSELNLSSLELGDSALYFCASSVGVRGASEAFFGQGTRLTVV.

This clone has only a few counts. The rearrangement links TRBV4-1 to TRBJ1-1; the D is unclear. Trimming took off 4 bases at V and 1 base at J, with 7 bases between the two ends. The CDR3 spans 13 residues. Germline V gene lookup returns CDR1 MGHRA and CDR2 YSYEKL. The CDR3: CASSPSGNTEAFF. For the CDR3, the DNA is TGCGCCAGCAGCCCCAGCGGGAACACTGAAGCTTTCTTT.

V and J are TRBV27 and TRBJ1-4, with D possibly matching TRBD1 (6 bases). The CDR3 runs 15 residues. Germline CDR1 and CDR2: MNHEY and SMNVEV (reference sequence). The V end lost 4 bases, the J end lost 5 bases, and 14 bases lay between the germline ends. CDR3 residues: CASSSRTEGNEKLFF. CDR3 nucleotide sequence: TGTGCCAGCAGTTCTCGGACAGAAGGAAATGAAAAACTGTTTTTT. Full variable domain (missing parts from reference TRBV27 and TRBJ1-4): EAQVTQNPRYLITVTGKKLTVTCSQNMNHEYMSWYRQDPGLGLRQIYYSMNVEVTDKGDVPEGYKVSRKEKRNFPLILESPSPNQTSLYFCASSSRTEGNEKLFFGSGTQLSVL.

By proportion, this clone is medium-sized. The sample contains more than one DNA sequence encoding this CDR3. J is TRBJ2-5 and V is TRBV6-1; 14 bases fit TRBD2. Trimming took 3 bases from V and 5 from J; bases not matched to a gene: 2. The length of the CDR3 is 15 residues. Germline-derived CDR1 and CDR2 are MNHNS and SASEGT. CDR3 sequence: CASSETSGGAETQYF. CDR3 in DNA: TGTGCCAGCAGTGAGACTAGCGGGGGGGCCGAGACCCAGTACTTC.

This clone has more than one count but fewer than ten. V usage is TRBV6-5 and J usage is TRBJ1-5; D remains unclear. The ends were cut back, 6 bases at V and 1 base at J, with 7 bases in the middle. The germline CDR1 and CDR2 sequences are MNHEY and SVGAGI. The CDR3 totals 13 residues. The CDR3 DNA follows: TGTGCCAGCAGCCCTAACAGCAATCAGCCCCAGCATTTT. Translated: CASSPNSNQPQHF.

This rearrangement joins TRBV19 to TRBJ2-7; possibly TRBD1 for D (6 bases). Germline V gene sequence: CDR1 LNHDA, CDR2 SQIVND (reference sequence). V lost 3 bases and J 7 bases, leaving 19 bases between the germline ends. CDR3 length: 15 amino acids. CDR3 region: CASSIAGQFPGEQYF. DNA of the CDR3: TGTGCCAGTAGTATTGCCGGACAGTTTCCGGGGGAGCAGTACTTC.

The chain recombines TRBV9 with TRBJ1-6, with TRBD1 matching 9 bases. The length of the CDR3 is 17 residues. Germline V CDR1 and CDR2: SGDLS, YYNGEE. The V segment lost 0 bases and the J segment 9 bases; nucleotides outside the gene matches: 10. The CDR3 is CASSVGGPLDRGSPLHF. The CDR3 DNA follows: TGTGCCAGCAGCGTAGGGGGCCCGCTGGACAGGGGTTCACCCCTCCACTTT.

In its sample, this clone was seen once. The CDR3 spells CASSYSGTSGHNEQFF. CDR3 in DNA: TGTGCCAGCAGTTACTCCGGGACTAGCGGCCACAATGAGCAGTTCTTC. This sequence joins TRBV6-5 and TRBJ2-1, with 11 positions matching TRBD2. Trimming at V came to 0 bases and at J to 5 bases, leaving 3 bases not matched to a gene. The V gene's germline CDR1 is MNHEY and CDR2 SVGAGI. The CDR3 length is 16 residues.

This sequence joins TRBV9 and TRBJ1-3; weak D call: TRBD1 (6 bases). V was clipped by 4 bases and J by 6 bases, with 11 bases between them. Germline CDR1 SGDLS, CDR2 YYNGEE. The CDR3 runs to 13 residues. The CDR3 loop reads CASSNRDSNTIYF. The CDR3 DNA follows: TGTGCCAGCAGCAACAGGGATTCAAACACCATATATTTT.

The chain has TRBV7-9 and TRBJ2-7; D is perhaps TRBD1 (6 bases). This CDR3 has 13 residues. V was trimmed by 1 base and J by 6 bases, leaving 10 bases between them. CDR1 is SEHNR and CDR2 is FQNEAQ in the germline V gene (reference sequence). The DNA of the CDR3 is TGTGCCAGCAGCTTAGGGGGGCCGGGCGAGCAGTACTTC. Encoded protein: CASSLGGPGEQYF.

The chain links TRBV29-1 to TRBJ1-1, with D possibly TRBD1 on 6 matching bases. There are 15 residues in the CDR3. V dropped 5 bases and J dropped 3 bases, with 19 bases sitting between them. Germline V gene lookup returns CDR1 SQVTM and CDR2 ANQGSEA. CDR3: CSVRQQGGVDTEAFF. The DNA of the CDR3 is TGCAGCGTTAGACAACAGGGTGGTGTCGACACTGAAGCTTTCTTT.